The 10 T cell receptor beta chains below all came from one sample that was sequenced in a study of blood T cells in healthy people across ages (dated by TCRdb to about 2015). Libraries were prepared through 5' RACE. The run used an Illumina HiSeq 2500. The second PCR ran for about 7 to 11 cycles and used a J-beta primer mix along with a sample-barcoded 5' primer. TCRdb ran its own pipeline on the public reads, namely fastp trimming at Q25 and MiXCR clone calling, and kept in-frame beta chains. Each entry merges the rows of one CDR3 protein and shows their most common DNA and genes. This sample comprises about a million distinct CDR3 sequences, 51% of them detected only once. The ten largest clones capture about a fifth of the sample. Sequencing was carried out using blood. Receptors were obtained from an older woman in good health.

The genes are TRBV12-3 or TRBV12-4 and TRBJ2-5; tentatively, D is TRBD1 (6 bases). V gave up 6 bases and J gave up 2 bases, with 16 bases separating them. The CDR3 spans 15 residues. CDR3 coding DNA: TGTGCCAGCAGCGATGACAGGCTTGTACAAGAGACCCAGTACTTC. Its translation: CASSDDRLVQETQYF.

The chain joins TRBV20-1 to TRBJ2-3, with 9 bases aligning to TRBD2. Trimming took 3 bases from V and 2 from J; bases not matched to a gene: 3. Germline CDR1 and CDR2: DFQATT and SNEGSKA (reference sequence). The length of the CDR3 is 14 residues. The CDR3: CSARREGLTDTQYF. CDR3 coding DNA: TGCAGTGCTAGGCGGGAGGGCCTCACAGATACGCAGTATTTT.

This chain connects TRBV9 to TRBJ1-5; D uncertain. With 2 bases removed from V and 1 base from J, the gap between germline ends came to 10 bases. The CDR3 is made up of 15 amino acids. Germline CDR1 SGDLS, CDR2 YYNGEE. The chain's CDR3 is CASSVGVGSNQPQHF. In DNA, the CDR3 is TGTGCCAGCAGCGTTGGGGTGGGAAGCAATCAGCCCCAGCATTTT.

This chain uses TRBV12-3 or TRBV12-4 with TRBJ2-3, with D possibly matching TRBD1 (6 bases). The ends were cut back, 8 bases at V and 10 bases at J, with 10 bases in the middle. The length of the CDR3 is 10 residues. The CDR3 DNA reads TGTGCCAGCCAGGGGCATGCGCAGTATTTT. Amino acids: CASQGHAQYF.

The V gene is TRBV2, the J gene TRBJ2-3; no definite D call. V lost 6 bases and J 8 bases, leaving 18 bases between the germline ends. The CDR3 consists of 14 residues. CDR1 and CDR2 from the germline V gene are SNHLY and FYNNEI. The CDR3 sequence is CASRRYTGRGTQYF. CDR3 bases: TGTGCCAGCAGAAGATATACGGGCCGCGGTACGCAGTATTTT.

The rearrangement joins TRBV5-1 to TRBJ2-1; 12 nucleotides align to TRBD2. Germline-derived CDR1 and CDR2 are SGHRS and YFSETQ. V dropped 2 bases and J dropped 0; count of bases not matched to a gene: 6. This CDR3 is built from 18 residues. Here the CDR3 DNA reads TGCGCCAGCAGCTTAGTTCTGACTAGCGGGAGCTCCTACAATGAGCAGTTCTTC. This sequence encodes CASSLVLTSGSSYNEQFF.

This clonotype was counted only a few times. This chain connects TRBV6-5 to TRBJ2-7; 8 bases are a match to TRBD2. V was clipped by 6 bases and J by 0 bases; unmatched bases: 10. Germline V CDR1 and CDR2: MNHEY, SVGAGI. This CDR3 spans 16 amino acids. DNA of the CDR3: TGTGCCAGCAGCCTAGGGATGGGACTAGTCTCCTACGAGCAGTACTTC. Protein product: CASSLGMGLVSYEQYF.

The CDR3: CASSLAGGGNPNEQYF. For the CDR3, the DNA is TGTGCCAGCAGCTTAGCGGGCGGCGGGAACCCTAACGAGCAGTACTTC. The rearrangement links TRBV7-8 to TRBJ2-7; D might be TRBD2 (6 bases). Germline V gene lookup returns CDR1 SGHVS and CDR2 FQNEAQ. CDR3 length equals 16 residues. Deletions cut 0 bases from V and 5 bases from J, with 17 bases between.

With respect to this clonotype: One end of the junction does not line up with germline, which may come from a read error. This chain uses TRBV5-1 with TRBJ2-7; 7 positions match TRBD1. The tail of the sequence fits TRBJ2-1 better, so the J call may be wrong. The germline gives CDR1 SGHRS, CDR2 YFSETQ. This CDR3 has 15 residues. The CDR3 nucleotides read TGCGCCAGCAGCTTGGGACAGGGTTCCTGCAATGAGCAGTTCTTC. This sequence encodes CASSLGQGSCNEQFF.

Note on this clonotype: Mismatch with germline at one junction end may stem from a read error. This rearrangement joins TRBV29-1 to TRBJ2-3, with D uncertain. The CDR3 length is 12 residues. Germline V gene data show CDR1 as SQVTM and CDR2 as ANQGSEA. DNA for the CDR3: TGCACCCCGGACGTGGTTGGAGATGCGCAGTATTTT. Translating gives CTPDVVGDAQYF.